This T cell receptor (beta chain) is drawn from a study of cytomegalovirus exposure and HLA in healthy donors. This clone turned up a few times. V lost 5 bases, J lost 6 bases, and 14 bases lay in between. There are 14 residues in the CDR3. Looked up from germline, CDR1 is SGHTA and CDR2 is FQGTGA. Primers for the PCR totalled 60 Vbeta and 13 Jbeta. The table came from immunoSEQ multiplex PCR; TCRdb's copy has only in-frame clones and leaves some out. The sample yields tens of thousands of clones, roughly 64% seen once. This chain links TRBV7-3 with TRBJ2-1; weak D call: TRBD1 (7 bases). Sequencing was done on a sample of PBMCs. The clonotype comes from a man in his forties in good health and CMV-seropositive. For the CDR3, the DNA is TGTGCCAGCAGCGCCTTGCAGGGGGGCAATGAGCAGTTCTTC. The encoded protein is CASSALQGGNEQFF.